A selection of T cell receptor beta chains follows, all from one sample in a study of T-cell reconstitution after alpha-beta-depleted transplantation in children. MiXCR, applied by TCRdb to the PCR reads, yields one record per CDR3 protein. The sample yields approximately 490,000 distinct CDR3 sequences, roughly a tenth seen once. Material: PBMCs, obtained before TCRalphabeta/CD19-depleted stem cell transplant. The receptors originated from a child between 2 and 9 years old with inherited bone marrow failure, due to receive a stem cell transplant. Each CDR3 is given with its conserved first and last residue. A D gene is named only where the DNA matches it firmly. Rows give clone size only sometimes, using once, few, many, or a class for an expanded clone.

>TRBV12-3/TRBV12-4|NA|TRBJ2-2|many
CASSFVGVRYGELFF
TGTGCCAGCAGTTTCGTGGGGGTCCGGTACGGGGAGCTGTTTTTT
>TRBV23-1|TRBD1|TRBJ2-7|NA
CASSQSLRGPHYEQYF
TGCGCCAGCAGTCAATCGCTCAGGGGGCCCCATTACGAGCAGTACTTC
>TRBV20-1|TRBD1|TRBJ2-5|many
CSARRPTGERETQYF
TGCAGTGCTCGCCGCCCGACAGGGGAAAGGGAGACCCAGTACTTC
>TRBV5-1|NA|TRBJ1-1|many
CASSYDSGNTEAFF
TGCGCCAGCAGCTACGACAGTGGGAACACTGAAGCTTTCTTT
>TRBV4-2|TRBD2|TRBJ2-5|many
CASSQGTSGQETQYF
TGTGCCAGCAGCCAAGGGACTAGCGGACAAGAGACCCAGTACTTC
>TRBV6-1|NA|TRBJ2-5|few
CASSAAAQETQYF
TGTGCCAGCAGTGCAGCGGCCCAAGAGACCCAGTACTTC
>TRBV20-1|NA|TRBJ2-7|few
CSATDYYEQYF
TGCAGTGCTACGGACTACTACGAGCAGTACTTC
>TRBV30|TRBD1|TRBJ1-6|few
CAWRARPTGVDSPLHF
TGTGCCTGGAGAGCCCGGCCGACAGGGGTAGATTCACCCCTCCACTTT
>TRBV21-1|NA|TRBJ2-1|many
CASSLRGTPGNEQFF
TGTGCCAGCAGCCTAAGAGGGACACCCGGCAATGAGCAGTTCTTC
>TRBV24-1|NA|TRBJ2-1|few
CSTQNRESGYNEQFF
TGTTCCACCCAGAACCGGGAGTCTGGCTACAATGAGCAGTTCTTC
>TRBV7-2|TRBD2|TRBJ2-3|many
CASSGWTSGASTDTQYF
TGTGCCAGCAGCGGCTGGACTAGCGGGGCTAGCACAGATACGCAGTATTTT
>TRBV6-2/TRBV6-3|TRBD1|TRBJ1-1|many
CASSLDRGNTEAFF
TGTGCCAGCAGCTTAGACAGGGGGAACACTGAAGCTTTCTTT
>TRBV20-1|TRBD2|TRBJ2-7|NA
CSAPTSGRDYEQYF
TGCAGTGCTCCGACTAGCGGGAGGGACTACGAGCAGTACTTC
>TRBV5-1|NA|TRBJ2-7|many
CASSLEGSFLNEQYF
TGCGCCAGCAGCTTGGAGGGCAGTTTTCTCAACGAGCAGTACTTC
>TRBV4-3|NA|TRBJ2-4|few
CASSQGTGDRGIQYF
TGCGCCAGCAGCCAAGGGACTGGGGATAGAGGAATTCAGTACTTC
>TRBV6-5|TRBD2|TRBJ2-7|many
CASSYLAGGTYEQYF
TGTGCCAGCAGCTATCTAGCGGGAGGTACCTACGAGCAGTACTTC
>TRBV7-8|NA|TRBJ2-7|many
CASSFGFDWDEQYF
TGTGCCAGCAGCTTCGGATTTGATTGGGACGAGCAGTACTTC
>TRBV7-9|NA|TRBJ2-7|many
CASSSERASYEQYF
TGTGCCAGCAGCTCGGAAAGGGCCTCCTACGAGCAGTACTTC
>TRBV20-1|NA|TRBJ2-7|few
CSVASGALDEQYF
TGCAGTGTGGCCTCCGGGGCCCTAGACGAGCAGTACTTC
>TRBV20-1|TRBD2|TRBJ2-7|many
CSALAGSGIPLSYEQYF
TGCAGTGCTTTAGCGGGTAGCGGGATCCCACTCTCCTACGAGCAGTACTTC
>TRBV5-1|TRBD1|TRBJ1-4|many
CASRPGTGGEKLFF
TGCGCCAGCAGACCCGGGACAGGAGGGGAAAAACTGTTTTTT
>TRBV12-3/TRBV12-4|NA|TRBJ1-2|many
CASSFWGYGYTF
TGTGCCAGCAGTTTTTGGGGTTATGGCTACACCTTC
>TRBV9|NA|TRBJ2-2|many
CASSVGGMNTGELFF
TGTGCCAGCAGCGTCGGCGGGATGAACACCGGGGAGCTGTTTTTT
>TRBV27|TRBD2|TRBJ2-7|many
CASSSSSGKQYF
TGTGCCAGCAGTTCAAGTAGCGGGAAGCAGTACTTC
>TRBV12-3/TRBV12-4|TRBD2|TRBJ2-1|many
CASSLLAGAHNEQFF
TGTGCCAGCAGTCTGCTAGCGGGAGCTCACAATGAGCAGTTCTTC
>TRBV7-9|NA|TRBJ2-7|many
CASSQGGGSGYYEQYF
TGTGCCAGCAGCCAGGGCGGTGGGAGTGGGTACTACGAGCAGTACTTC
>TRBV24-1|TRBD1|TRBJ2-1|many
CAAAGTGSSNEQFF
TGTGCCGCGGCAGGGACAGGGAGCTCCAATGAGCAGTTCTTC
>TRBV5-1|TRBD2|TRBJ2-7|few
CASRYTGTSGNEQYF
TGCGCCAGCAGATATACCGGGACTAGCGGGAACGAGCAGTACTTC
>TRBV18|TRBD2|TRBJ2-7|few
CASSPNRGPSSGSSYEQYF
TGTGCCAGCTCACCAAATAGGGGGCCTTCTAGCGGGAGCTCCTACGAGCAGTACTTC
>TRBV20-1|TRBD2|TRBJ2-7|few
CSARVGLAPGAQRFPYEQYF
TGCAGTGCTAGGGTCGGACTAGCTCCGGGGGCACAAAGGTTCCCCTACGAGCAGTACTTC
>TRBV6-1|NA|TRBJ2-2|many
CASSGTGTPTGELFF
TGTGCCAGCAGTGGTACCGGGACACCCACCGGGGAGCTGTTTTTT
>TRBV29-1|TRBD2|TRBJ2-5|many
CSVEDLPAGGPETQYF
TGCAGCGTTGAAGATCTTCCAGCGGGAGGGCCTGAGACCCAGTACTTC
>TRBV20-1|TRBD2|TRBJ2-7|many
CSARLAGLYEQYF
TGCAGTGCTAGACTAGCGGGACTCTACGAGCAGTACTTC
>TRBV11-2|TRBD2|TRBJ2-3|NA
CASSLDRASGTFSTDTQYF
TGTGCCAGCAGCTTAGATCGGGCTAGCGGAACCTTTAGCACAGATACGCAGTATTTT
>TRBV7-9|NA|TRBJ2-1|many
CASSGTNHEQFF
TGTGCCAGCAGCGGGACAAATCATGAGCAGTTCTTC
>TRBV6-2/TRBV6-3|NA|TRBJ2-7|NA
CASRDFDYEQYF
TGTGCCAGCCGGGACTTCGACTACGAGCAGTACTTC
>TRBV7-2|NA|TRBJ2-3|many
CASGPQTYTDTQYF
TGTGCCAGCGGGCCACAGACTTACACAGATACGCAGTATTTT
>TRBV2|NA|TRBJ2-1|many
CASSVERGIEQFF
TGTGCCAGCAGTGTAGAAAGGGGCATTGAGCAGTTCTTC
>TRBV12-3/TRBV12-4|NA|TRBJ2-7|many
CASSPRRSSYEQYF
TGTGCCAGCAGTCCCCGGCGCAGCTCCTACGAGCAGTACTTC
>TRBV12-3/TRBV12-4|TRBD2|TRBJ2-5|NA
CASSPRLASETQYF
TGTGCCAGCAGTCCGCGACTAGCCTCCGAGACCCAGTACTTC
>TRBV6-2/TRBV6-3|NA|TRBJ2-1|few
CASSWGVETTYNEQFF
TGTGCCAGCAGTTGGGGGGTGGAGACTACATACAATGAGCAGTTCTTC
>TRBV27|NA|TRBJ2-3|many
CASSPLQGSDTQYF
TGTGCCAGCAGCCCCCTACAGGGTTCAGATACGCAGTATTTT
>TRBV4-3|TRBD1|TRBJ1-4|NA
CASSRDRMNEKLFF
TGCGCCAGCAGCCGGGACAGGATGAATGAAAAACTGTTTTTT
>TRBV7-2|NA|TRBJ2-3|NA
CASSLAVRGESTDTQYF
TGTGCCAGCAGCTTAGCGGTGAGGGGGGAAAGCACAGATACGCAGTATTTT
>TRBV29-1|TRBD2|TRBJ2-1|many
CSVVTGTSLTYNEQFF
TGCAGCGTTGTCACCGGGACTAGCCTCACCTACAATGAGCAGTTCTTC
>TRBV24-1|TRBD2|TRBJ2-1|many
CATSDQGGRLAGALSYNEQFF
TGTGCCACCAGTGACCAGGGCGGAAGGCTAGCGGGCGCGCTCTCCTACAATGAGCAGTTCTTC
>TRBV5-1|NA|TRBJ2-1|NA
CASSTTAFSQDEQFF
TGCGCCAGCAGCACAACAGCTTTTTCTCAGGATGAGCAGTTCTTC
>TRBV4-3|NA|TRBJ2-1|many
CASSQGFESGLITYNEQFF
TGCGCCAGCAGCCAGGGGTTCGAGTCGGGCCTCATCACATACAATGAGCAGTTCTTC
>TRBV6-5|NA|TRBJ1-2|many
CASSYSRVGGPYGYTF
TGTGCCAGCAGTTACTCGAGAGTTGGGGGTCCCTATGGCTACACCTTC
>TRBV29-1|NA|TRBJ2-5|many
CSLKGGGETQYF
TGCAGCCTAAAGGGGGGGGGAGAGACCCAGTACTTC
>TRBV11-1|TRBD1|TRBJ2-3|NA
CASSPLWRNDRGTDTQYF
TGTGCCAGCAGCCCGTTGTGGCGAAATGACAGGGGCACAGATACGCAGTATTTT
>TRBV7-2|TRBD1|TRBJ2-3|NA
CASTDRGLFADTQYF
TGTGCCAGCACCGACAGGGGCTTGTTTGCAGATACGCAGTATTTT
>TRBV27|NA|TRBJ2-7|many
CASSNQGPTYEQYF
TGTGCCAGCAGTAACCAGGGTCCCACCTACGAGCAGTACTTC
>TRBV7-8|TRBD2|TRBJ2-7|NA
CASSPAEGLASYEQYF
TGTGCCAGCAGCCCCGCCGAGGGACTAGCGAGCTACGAGCAGTACTTC
>TRBV12-3/TRBV12-4|NA|TRBJ2-7|many
CASSLFLRSPSGQYF
TGTGCCAGCAGTTTATTTTTACGCAGCCCCTCGGGGCAGTACTTC